A single T cell receptor beta chain is shown here with its context. The CDR3 spans 15 residues. V was shortened by 3 bases and J by 2 bases, with 14 bases between the two germline ends. The germline V gene encodes CDR1 SGHTA and CDR2 FQGNSA. Per the authors' pipeline: Using reference gene primer amplification, nucleated cell counts were estimated. Libraries were prepared by immunoSEQ multiplex PCR; TCRdb keeps only in-frame clonotypes and omits some of them. From that table come the V and J calls and clone size; the DNA was used to work out D and trimming. This table has about 60,000 clones, more than 60% appearing once. This record belongs to a study of blood T cell repertoires in COVID-19. Across the whole study: COVID-19 samples from acute and convalescent phases originated in the United States, Italy and Spain. The cDNA or gDNA used as material had been derived from T cells, B-cell-depleted T cells, or PBMCs.

The material sequenced was peripheral blood. This chain links TRBV7-2 with TRBJ2-7; possibly TRBD2 for D (6 bases). The clonotype comes from a woman in her 70s with acute or convalescent COVID-19. CDR3: CASSFFGGPTYEQYF. CDR3 DNA: TGTGCCAGCAGCTTCTTCGGGGGACCTACCTACGAGCAGTACTTC.